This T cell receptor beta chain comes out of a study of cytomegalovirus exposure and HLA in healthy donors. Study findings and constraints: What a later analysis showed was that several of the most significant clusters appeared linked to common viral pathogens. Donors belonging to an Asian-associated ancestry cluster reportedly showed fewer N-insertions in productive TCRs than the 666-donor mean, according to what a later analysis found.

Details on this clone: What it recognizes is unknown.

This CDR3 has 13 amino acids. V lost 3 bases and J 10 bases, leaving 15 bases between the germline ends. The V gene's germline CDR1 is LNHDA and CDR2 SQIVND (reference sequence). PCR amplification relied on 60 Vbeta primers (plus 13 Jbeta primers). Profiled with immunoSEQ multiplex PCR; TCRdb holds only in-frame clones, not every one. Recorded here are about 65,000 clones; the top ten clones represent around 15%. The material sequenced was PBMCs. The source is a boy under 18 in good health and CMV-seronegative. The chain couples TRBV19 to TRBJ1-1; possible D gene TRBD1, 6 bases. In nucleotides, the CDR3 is TGTGCCAGTAGTATTGGGCAGGGGAAACGAGCTTTCTTT. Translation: CASSIGQGKRAFF.